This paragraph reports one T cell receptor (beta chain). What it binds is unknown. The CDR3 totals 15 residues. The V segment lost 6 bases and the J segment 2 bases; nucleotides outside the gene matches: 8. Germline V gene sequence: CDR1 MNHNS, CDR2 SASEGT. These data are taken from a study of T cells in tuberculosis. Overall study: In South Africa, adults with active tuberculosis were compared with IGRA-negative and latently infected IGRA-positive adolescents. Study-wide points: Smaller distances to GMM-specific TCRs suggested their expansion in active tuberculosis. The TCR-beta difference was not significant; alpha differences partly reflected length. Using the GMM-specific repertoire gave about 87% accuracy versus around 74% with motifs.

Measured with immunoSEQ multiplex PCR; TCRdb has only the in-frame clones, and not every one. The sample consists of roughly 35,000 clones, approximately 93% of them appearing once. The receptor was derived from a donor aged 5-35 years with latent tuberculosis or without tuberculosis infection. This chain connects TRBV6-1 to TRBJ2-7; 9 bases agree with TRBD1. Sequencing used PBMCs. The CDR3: CASSQGQGEPYEQYF. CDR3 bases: TGTGCCAGCAGCCAGGGACAGGGCGAGCCCTACGAGCAGTACTTC.